This entry concerns a single TCR beta chain. The data stem from a study of OX40 agonist ivuxolimab in advanced cancers. The CDR3 sequence is 13 residues long. Germline values: CDR1 ENHRY, CDR2 SYGVKD. V gave up 8 bases and J gave up 3 bases, with 12 bases separating them. Profiled with immunoSEQ multiplex PCR; TCRdb holds only in-frame clones, not every one. The data show just under 45,000 clones, 75% to 85% seen once. Sequences were derived from CD4+ or CD8+ T cells sorted from blood, sampled in a trial of the OX40 agonist ivuxolimab. The source is an adult with an advanced solid tumor such as melanoma, head and neck, liver or kidney cancer. This chain connects TRBV10-3 to TRBJ2-3; D is possibly TRBD2 (6 bases). CDR3 coding DNA: TGTGCCATCCAGCGGGTGGGGACAGATACGCAGTATTTT. Translated: CAIQRVGTDTQYF.